The 18 T cell receptor beta chains below were found in one sample sequenced in a study of human T cells and chemical hapten exposure. TCRdb reanalysed the RACE reads using MiXCR and keeps one entry per CDR3 protein. The data hold tens of thousands of distinct CDR3 sequences, with approximately 3.5% observed a single time. The sample's time point: patch test 2, 6 weeks after DPC sensitization. Treatment defined: therapeutic diphenylcyclopropenone sensitization with weekly scalp DPC. The specimen comprised whole blood, sampled in connection with sensitization to the hapten diphenylcyclopropenone (DPC). Receptors were obtained from a man in his forties with alopecia areata. Some clones in this sample may be carry-over from other donors' samples.

This clonotype was detected many times. This chain uses TRBV7-9 with TRBJ1-4; 7 nucleotides line up with TRBD1. CDR1 SEHNR and CDR2 FQNEAQ come from the germline V gene (reference sequence). V gave up 5 bases and J gave up 6 bases; unmatched junction bases: 3. The CDR3 sequence is 13 residues long. In DNA form, the CDR3 reads TGTGCCAGCAGCCGCGACAGGGATGAAAAACTGTTTTTT. Amino acids: CASSRDRDEKLFF.

This clonotype was counted at least ten times. This chain joins TRBV6-5 and TRBJ2-7, with D possibly TRBD1 on 6 matching bases. V lost 7 bases to trimming and J lost 4 bases, with 17 bases between them. Per the germline V gene, CDR1 is MNHEY and CDR2 is SVGAGI. The length of the CDR3 is 14 residues. Here the CDR3 reads CASKRYRDTYEQYF. CDR3 nucleotides: TGTGCCAGCAAAAGGTACCGGGACACTTACGAGCAGTACTTC.

This clonotype appeared many times. V and J are TRBV12-3 or TRBV12-4 and TRBJ1-5; D gene unclear. Trimming removed 3 bases at V and 0 bases at J, with 9 bases between. There are 15 residues in the CDR3. Written as DNA, the CDR3 is TGTGCCAGCAGTTTGGTCGGTTATAGCAATCAGCCCCAGCATTTT. Translation: CASSLVGYSNQPQHF.

This clonotype came up many times. The chain recombines TRBV7-2 with TRBJ2-3; D uncertain. The germline V gene has CDR1 SGHTA and CDR2 FQGNSA. CDR3 length: 12 residues. Trimming removed 8 bases at V and 4 bases at J, with 10 bases between. This CDR3 reads CASYKRADTQYF. CDR3 nucleotide sequence: TGTGCCAGCTATAAAAGGGCAGATACGCAGTATTTT.

This clonotype has at least ten counts. V usage is TRBV12-3 or TRBV12-4 and J usage is TRBJ2-1; no clear D. Trimming cost V 3 bases and J 3 bases, with 6 bases left between them. CDR3 length: 13 amino acids. The CDR3 spells CASSFGFYNEQFF. The CDR3 DNA follows: TGTGCCAGCAGTTTTGGGTTCTACAATGAGCAGTTCTTC.

V gene TRBV4-3 combines with J gene TRBJ1-1; D is unclear. V dropped 1 base and J dropped 6 bases, with 9 bases sitting between them. There are 13 residues in the CDR3. Germline values: CDR1 LGHNA, CDR2 YSLEER. Here the CDR3 reads CASSQGPYAEAFF. CDR3 nucleotides: TGCGCCAGCAGCCAAGGCCCTTACGCTGAAGCTTTCTTT.

This clonotype was seen at least ten times. This chain links TRBV27 with TRBJ2-6, with 8 positions matching TRBD1. After removal of 6 bases from V and 8 bases from J, the junction contained 9 bases not matched to a gene. This CDR3 has 15 residues. CDR1 and CDR2 (germline): MNHEY, SMNVEV (reference sequence). This CDR3 is CASRGQGAKTNVLTF. The CDR3 nucleotides are TGTGCCAGCAGAGGACAGGGCGCAAAAACCAACGTCCTGACTTTC.

J is TRBJ2-1 and V is TRBV2; no clear D. Germline V gene sequence: CDR1 SNHLY, CDR2 FYNNEI. The length of the CDR3 is 17 residues. Trimming cost V 5 bases and J 7 bases, with 24 bases left between them. CDR3 DNA: TGTGCCAGCAGTATAACAAGAGCGTCCACTACCAGGAATGAGCAGTTCTTC. Translated: CASSITRASTTRNEQFF.

Ten or more counts support this clonotype. The rearrangement links TRBV20-1 to TRBJ2-5; D uncertain. The CDR3 loop spans 10 amino acids. Germline CDR1 is DFQATT and CDR2 is SNEGSKA (reference sequence). V gave up 5 bases and J gave up 5 bases, with 6 bases separating them. The CDR3 region is CSALGETQYF. The CDR3 coding sequence is TGCAGTGCTCTAGGGGAGACCCAGTACTTC.

This clonotype was detected ten times or more. The chain has TRBV28 and TRBJ1-2, with a weak D call TRBD1 (5 bases). The CDR3 is 14 residues long. In germline, CDR1 is MDHEN, CDR2 SYDVKM. The V end lost 2 bases, the J end lost 5 bases, and 12 bases lay between the germline ends. The DNA of the CDR3 is TGTGCCAGCAGTTTAAGTACAGGATTATATGGCTACACCTTC. This gives the protein CASSLSTGLYGYTF.

J is TRBJ2-7 and V is TRBV6-4; 10 bases map to TRBD2. This CDR3 is built from 14 residues. Per germline, CDR1 MRHNA and CDR2 SNTAGT. The J segment lost 3 bases and the V segment lost 2 bases, leaving 1 base of the junction unmatched. The CDR3 bases are TGTGCCAGCAGTGACGGGACTAGCGTCTACGAGCAGTACTTC. Translating gives CASSDGTSVYEQYF.

Many counts were recorded for this clonotype. The CDR3 DNA follows: TGTGCCAGCAGTTTACAGGCAGGGACCGGCACTGAAGCTTTCTTT. This codes for CASSLQAGTGTEAFF. The V gene is TRBV6-2 or TRBV6-3, the J gene TRBJ1-1; weak D call: TRBD1 (5 bases). The CDR3 spans 15 residues. Trimming shortened V by 4 bases and J by 4 bases, and 16 bases separated the two germline ends. Germline V gives CDR1 MNHEY, CDR2 SVGEGT.

This clonotype turned up a few times. The rearrangement joins TRBV6-6 to TRBJ1-6; possible D gene TRBD1, 5 bases. The V end was cut by 0 bases, the J end by 9 bases, with 15 bases between. Germline loops: CDR1 MNHNY, CDR2 SVGAGI (reference sequence). This CDR3 is built from 16 residues. CDR3 nucleotide sequence: TGTGCCAGCAGTTACTCGCCGGGACGTATAGTTTCACCCCTCCACTTT. Translation gives CASSYSPGRIVSPLHF.

This clonotype was seen many times. The CDR3 is CASSLERRGGNIQYF. In DNA, the CDR3 is TGTGCCAGCAGCTTAGAGAGGAGGGGGGGGAACATTCAGTACTTC. The chain joins TRBV7-2 to TRBJ2-4; D perhaps matches TRBD2 (7 bases). CDR1 and CDR2 (germline): SGHTA, FQGNSA. V was pared by 1 base and J by 7 bases, with 14 bases between. The CDR3 runs to 15 residues.

Many counts were recorded for this clonotype. This chain links TRBV30 with TRBJ2-2, with 7 bases fitting TRBD2. The J segment lost 9 bases and the V segment lost 3 bases, leaving 10 bases of the junction unmatched. This CDR3 has 14 amino acids. Germline V gene lookup returns CDR1 GTSNPN and CDR2 SVGIG (reference sequence). The chain's CDR3 is CAWSGREPLRELFF. The DNA for the CDR3 is TGTGCCTGGAGCGGGCGGGAGCCCCTCCGGGAGCTGTTTTTT.

The sample holds many counts of this clonotype. This chain connects TRBV12-3 or TRBV12-4 to TRBJ2-7, with D perhaps TRBD2 (6 bases). The CDR3 has 13 amino acids. Trimming stripped 3 bases from V and 1 base from J, with 7 bases between. In DNA, the CDR3 is TGTGCCAGCAGTTTCCGGGGGTCCTACGAGCAGTACTTC. It encodes CASSFRGSYEQYF.

In this sample, this clonotype turned up many times. V usage is TRBV12-3 or TRBV12-4 and J usage is TRBJ2-3; D might be TRBD2 (7 bases). V lost 4 bases and J lost 2, with 19 bases in between. The CDR3 is 17 amino acids. CDR3 DNA: TGTGCCAGCAGTTCCTATGGTGGCGGGGGACACACAGATACGCAGTATTTT. Protein sequence: CASSSYGGGGHTDTQYF.

This clonotype was seen a few times. The genes are TRBV5-1 and TRBJ2-2; 11 positions agree with TRBD1. Trimming cost V 5 bases and J 3 bases; bases outside gene matches: 12. CDR3 size: 18 residues. Germline V CDR1 and CDR2: SGHRS, YFSETQ. The CDR3 protein is CASRWDRGKAQDTGELFF. The CDR3 region has the DNA TGCGCCAGCAGATGGGACAGGGGGAAAGCACAGGACACCGGGGAGCTGTTTTTT.